Listed below are T cell receptor beta chains from one sample, sequenced in a study of technical replicates of blood from four donors. Profiling relied on immunoSEQ multiplex PCR, and the TCRdb table lists in-frame clones only, not all of them. Among about 64,000 clones listed, about 86% were seen once. The sample comprised PBMCs. The receptors come from a human donor in good health. Some clones in this sample may be carry-over from other donors' samples. CDR3s include the opening cysteine and the closing phenylalanine or tryptophan. A D gene is named only where the DNA matches it firmly. Rows may omit the clone size; those that give it use once, few, many or a size class.

d_call clone_size j_call v_call cdr3_aa cdr3_nt
- - TRBJ1-1 TRBV2 CASSGRGTEAFF TGTGCCAGCAGCGGTAGAGGCACTGAAGCTTTCTTT
- once TRBJ2-1 TRBV5-6 CASSLGGVNYNEQFF TGTGCCAGCAGCTTAGGGGGAGTGAACTACAATGAGCAGTTCTTC
- - TRBJ2-7 TRBV6-1 CASSEGTVPYEQYF TGTGCCAGCAGTGAAGGCACAGTACCCTACGAGCAGTACTTC
- - TRBJ1-5 TRBV2 CASSDRRDGQPQHF TGTGCCAGCAGTGATCGCCGAGATGGTCAGCCCCAGCATTTT
TRBD2 few TRBJ2-7 TRBV10-3 CAISDNPRGGEQYF TGTGCCATCAGTGACAACCCTCGGGGGGGGGAGCAGTACTTC
- - TRBJ2-7 TRBV4-3 CASSQARGYEQYF TGCGCCAGCAGCCAAGCTAGGGGTTACGAGCAGTACTTC
- - TRBJ2-3 TRBV6-1 CAGRYADTQYF TGTGCCGGGAGGTATGCAGATACGCAGTATTTT
- - TRBJ1-1 TRBV13 CASSPGQNTEAFF TGTGCCAGCAGCCCGGGACAGAACACTGAAGCTTTCTTT
- - TRBJ1-2 TRBV5-4 CASSLGGGAKSNYGYTF TGTGCCAGCAGCTTGGGAGGGGGTGCGAAGTCTAACTATGGCTACACCTTC
TRBD1 once TRBJ2-1 TRBV5-4 CASSPRDRLDEQFF TGTGCCAGCAGCCCTCGGGACAGGCTGGATGAGCAGTTCTTC
TRBD2 - TRBJ2-7 TRBV29-1 CSAGLAYEQYF TGCAGCGCAGGACTAGCGTACGAGCAGTACTTC
TRBD2 - TRBJ2-3 TRBV30 CAWSFRLAETQYF TGTGCCTGGAGTTTCCGGCTAGCGGAAACGCAGTATTTT
- - TRBJ1-1 TRBV2 CATKEQMNTEAFF TGTGCCACGAAGGAACAGATGAACACTGAAGCTTTCTTT
TRBD1 - TRBJ1-1 TRBV6-4 CASRPHWDRATTEAFF TGTGCCAGCAGACCCCACTGGGACAGGGCGACCACTGAAGCTTTCTTT
- - TRBJ1-3 TRBV11-2 CASSPDSSGNTIYF TGTGCCAGCAGCCCGGACAGCTCTGGAAACACCATATATTTT
TRBD2 - TRBJ2-2 TRBV4-2 CASSQDTLAGAGELFF TGTGCCAGCAGCCAAGATACGCTAGCGGGAGCCGGGGAGCTGTTTTTT
- once TRBJ2-7 TRBV20-1 CSASPSYEQYF TGCAGTGCTAGTCCCAGCTACGAGCAGTACTTC
- - TRBJ1-2 TRBV4-2 CASSPRGGGGAYGYTF TGTGCCAGCAGCCCACGAGGTGGAGGGGGGGCCTATGGCTACACCTTC
TRBD1 - TRBJ1-5 TRBV6-4 CASSDSLWPQGVGNQPQHF TGTGCCAGCAGTGACTCATTATGGCCACAGGGGGTAGGAAATCAGCCCCAGCATTTT
TRBD1 - TRBJ1-3 TRBV7-2 CASSRADRGSSGNTIYF TGTGCCAGCAGCCGAGCGGACAGGGGGAGCTCTGGAAACACCATATATTTT
- - TRBJ1-5 TRBV28 CASRTRGISNQPQHF TGTGCCAGCAGAACCCGAGGGATTAGCAATCAGCCCCAGCATTTT
TRBD2 - TRBJ2-7 TRBV6-1 CASSATISGLYEQYF TGTGCCAGCAGTGCCACAATTAGCGGGCTCTACGAGCAGTACTTC
TRBD1 - TRBJ2-3 TRBV12-5 CASGLGQERDTQYF TGTGCTAGTGGTCTCGGACAGGAGAGGGATACGCAGTATTTT
TRBD2 - TRBJ2-5 TRBV13 CASSLRGGARETQYF TGTGCCAGCAGCTTACGCGGGGGGGCCCGTGAGACCCAGTACTTC
- - TRBJ1-1 TRBV27 CASSFGVDTEAFF TGTGCCAGCAGTTTCGGTGTTGACACTGAAGCTTTCTTT
TRBD1 - TRBJ1-1 TRBV29-1 CSVEDQRQGGFLREAFF TGCAGCGTTGAAGATCAGCGGCAGGGGGGATTCCTAAGGGAAGCTTTCTTT
TRBD1 - TRBJ1-5 TRBV19 CASSTPDRGRSQPQHF TGTGCCAGTAGTACCCCGGACAGGGGGCGAAGTCAGCCCCAGCATTTT
TRBD2 - TRBJ2-7 TRBV5-1 CASSRRREVEQYF TGCGCCAGCAGCCGGAGACGGGAGGTGGAGCAGTACTTC
TRBD2 - TRBJ2-5 TRBV11-2 CASSTSTSGSGSTQYF TGTGCCAGCAGCACTTCGACTAGCGGCTCGGGGAGTACCCAGTACTTC
TRBD2 - TRBJ2-7 TRBV5-8 CASSLVSGGAYEQYF TGTGCCAGCAGCTTGGTCTCGGGGGGAGCCTACGAGCAGTACTTC
TRBD1 - TRBJ2-6 TRBV5-1 CASSFGQAVLSGANVLTF TGCGCCAGCAGCTTCGGACAGGCCGTCCTCTCTGGGGCCAACGTCCTGACTTTC
- - TRBJ2-1 TRBV7-9 CASSWAQGRSQFF TGTGCCAGCAGCTGGGCGCAGGGTAGGAGTCAGTTCTTC
TRBD1 - TRBJ1-5 TRBV9 CASSRGTAPGPQHF TGTGCCAGCAGCCGAGGGACAGCCCCAGGGCCCCAGCATTTT
- - TRBJ2-1 TRBV5-8 CASSSYGNEQFF TGTGCCAGCAGCTCTTACGGCAATGAGCAGTTCTTC
TRBD2 - TRBJ2-5 TRBV6-6 CASSSLRGGWGETQYF TGTGCCAGCAGTTCCCTCCGGGGGGGTTGGGGGGAGACCCAGTACTTC
- - TRBJ1-1 TRBV11-1 CASSLIGGNTEAFF TGTGCCAGCAGCTTAATCGGGGGGAACACTGAAGCTTTCTTT
TRBD1 - TRBJ1-1 TRBV7-8 CASSKRQGENTEAFF TGTGCCAGCAGCAAAAGACAGGGGGAAAACACTGAAGCTTTCTTT